This T cell receptor beta chain was sequenced in a study of T cell responses to AZD1222 COVID-19 vaccine. Study-level results: In all cases, repertoires were sampled only after the peak T cell response. White British ancestry dominated among donors, who included more females, and clonal diversity was possibly underestimated.

Sequencing was performed with immunoSEQ multiplex PCR; in TCRdb, only in-frame clones are kept and a portion is missing. The profile shows 120,000 to 150,000 clones, 75% to 95% of them singletons. For this clone: Its antigen is unknown.

Looked up from germline, CDR1 is KGHSH and CDR2 is LQKENI. The CDR3 covers 18 residues. Trimming took 5 bases from V and 7 from J; bases not matched to a gene: 19. The chain combines TRBV18 with TRBJ1-2; 10 bases line up with TRBD1. The material was peripheral blood, obtained on day 0 of AZD1222 vaccination. The receptor's source is an adult in good health. CDR3 amino acids: CASSISLMQTGGAFGYTF. The CDR3, as DNA: TGTGCCAGCTCAATTTCTCTTATGCAGACAGGGGGCGCCTTTGGCTACACCTTC.